This T cell receptor (beta chain) was sequenced for a study of shared T cell receptors in the human thymus. The method was immunoSEQ multiplex PCR; TCRdb's version includes in-frame clones alone and lacks a portion of them. The sample yields more than 550,000 clones, approximately 89% seen once. These records were also assigned to another study, of human thymus T cells.

Sequenced sample: thymocytes. This TCR derives from a boy younger than two with a congenital heart defect.

CDR3 amino acids: CASSERESGNYGYTF. CDR3 nucleotide sequence: TGTGCCAGCAGTGAGCGGGAGAGTGGTAACTATGGCTACACCTTC. The chain employs TRBV6-1 and TRBJ1-2, with D unresolved. The length of the CDR3 is 15 residues. Germline V gene lookup returns CDR1 MNHNS and CDR2 SASEGT. The V gene lost 3 bases and the J gene lost 1 base, with 12 bases spanning the gap.